The rows below give T cell receptor beta chains drawn from one sample of a study of T cells after yellow fever vaccination. One entry per CDR3 protein, called by TCRdb with MiXCR from the 5' RACE reads. The sample shows 65,000 to 70,000 distinct CDR3 sequences, under 6.5% of them seen only once. The specimen was CD4+ T cells sorted from PBMCs, collected around 16 days after the first yellow fever vaccination. These receptor sequences come from a young man who received the YFV17D yellow fever vaccine. Each CDR3 is given with its conserved first and last residue. Fields, in order: D gene, V gene, clone size, J gene, CDR3 protein, CDR3 DNA. D genes are given only for firm matches. Expanded clones get a size class; other rows say once, few or many, or leave the size out.

>NA|TRBV4-1|many|TRBJ2-1
CASSHPGQRNNEQFF
TGCGCCAGCAGCCACCCAGGACAGAGAAACAATGAGCAGTTCTTC
>TRBD2|TRBV11-2|many|TRBJ2-4
CASSQVLAGVTAKNIQYF
TGTGCCAGCAGCCAGGTGCTAGCGGGGGTGACGGCCAAAAACATTCAGTACTTC
>TRBD1|TRBV5-1|many|TRBJ1-2
CASSLGGTEANYGYTF
TGCGCCAGCAGCTTGGGGGGGACAGAAGCTAACTATGGCTACACCTTC
>NA|TRBV7-2|many|TRBJ2-1
CASRSEATVPQREQFF
TGTGCCAGCAGGTCAGAGGCGACAGTACCCCAGCGTGAGCAGTTCTTC
>TRBD1|TRBV5-1|many|TRBJ2-1
CASSLHTGQPYNEQFF
TGCGCCAGCAGCTTACATACGGGACAGCCATACAATGAGCAGTTCTTC
>TRBD1|TRBV5-1|many|TRBJ2-3
CASSALDRESTDTQYF
TGCGCCAGCAGCGCTTTGGACAGGGAAAGCACAGATACGCAGTATTTT
>NA|TRBV4-3|many|TRBJ2-7
CASSQGGSGLYEQYF
TGCGCCAGCAGCCAAGGCGGGTCGGGACTCTACGAGCAGTACTTC
>TRBD2|TRBV20-1|NA|TRBJ2-1
CCVRTSPSSYNEQFF
TGCTGTGTCAGGACTAGCCCGAGCTCCTACAATGAGCAGTTCTTC
>NA|TRBV5-4|many|TRBJ2-7
CASSPKPSYEQYF
TGTGCCAGCAGCCCGAAACCCTCCTACGAGCAGTACTTC
>TRBD1|TRBV3-1|many|TRBJ2-2
CASSQDRQGADTGELFF
TGTGCCAGCAGCCAAGATCGGCAGGGGGCGGACACCGGGGAGCTGTTTTTT
>TRBD1|TRBV7-2|many|TRBJ2-7
CASSGRTGMYEQYF
TGTGCCAGCAGCGGACGGACAGGGATGTACGAGCAGTACTTC
>NA|TRBV7-8|many|TRBJ1-6
CASSLAVSYNSPLHF
TGTGCCAGCAGCTTGGCAGTCTCCTATAATTCACCCCTCCACTTT
>TRBD1|TRBV15|many|TRBJ2-3
CATSRGDRDTDTQYF
TGTGCCACCAGCAGAGGGGACAGGGACACAGATACGCAGTATTTT
>TRBD2|TRBV6-2/TRBV6-3|many|TRBJ2-1
CASSYSFGGGVSNEQFF
TGTGCCAGCAGTTACTCCTTCGGCGGGGGGGTTTCCAATGAGCAGTTCTTC
>NA|TRBV5-5|many|TRBJ2-3
CASSLGLETDTQYF
TGTGCCAGCAGCTTGGGGCTGGAGACAGATACGCAGTATTTT
>NA|TRBV7-9|many|TRBJ1-2
CASNLNYDRTGYTF
TGTGCCAGCAACCTGAACTATGACAGAACTGGCTACACCTTC
>NA|TRBV28|many|TRBJ1-2
CASSLDRNYGYTF
TGTGCCAGCAGCTTAGACAGGAACTATGGCTACACCTTC
>TRBD1|TRBV7-2|many|TRBJ1-2
CASSLTTGEAYGYTF
TGTGCCAGCAGCTTAACGACAGGGGAGGCCTATGGCTACACCTTC
>TRBD1|TRBV7-3|many|TRBJ1-2
CASSPTGVDGYTF
TGTGCCAGCAGCCCGACAGGGGTCGATGGCTACACCTTC
>NA|TRBV6-5|many|TRBJ1-5
CASSYRGINQPQHF
TGTGCCAGCAGTTACCGGGGCATCAATCAGCCCCAGCATTTT
>NA|TRBV5-1|many|TRBJ1-2
CASSLMSAHGYTF
TGCGCCAGCAGCTTGATGTCGGCGCATGGCTACACCTTC
>NA|TRBV5-6|many|TRBJ2-3
CASSLVLGGISTDTQYF
TGTGCCAGCAGCTTGGTTCTCGGCGGGATTAGCACAGATACGCAGTATTTT
>NA|TRBV11-2|many|TRBJ1-3
CASSSTRASGNTIYF
TGTGCCAGCAGCTCTACCCGGGCCTCTGGAAACACCATATATTTT
>TRBD1|TRBV18|many|TRBJ2-7
CASSPSGQGLYEQYF
TGTGCCAGCTCCCCGTCGGGACAGGGTCTCTACGAGCAGTACTTC
>TRBD1|TRBV20-1|many|TRBJ1-1
CSTGTGDSEAFF
TGCAGTACCGGGACAGGGGATTCTGAAGCTTTCTTT
>NA|TRBV10-3|many|TRBJ2-5
CAITPGVQETQYF
TGTGCCATCACCCCAGGCGTTCAAGAGACCCAGTACTTC
>TRBD1|TRBV12-3/TRBV12-4|many|TRBJ2-7
CASSLTGSNEQYF
TGTGCCAGCAGTTTGACAGGGTCGAACGAGCAGTACTTC
>NA|TRBV7-2|many|TRBJ1-5
CASSPQAGNQPQHF
TGTGCCAGCAGCCCACAGGCGGGCAATCAGCCCCAGCATTTT
>NA|TRBV7-2|many|TRBJ2-5
CASSSPSRETQYF
TGTGCCAGCAGCTCGCCTAGCAGAGAGACCCAGTACTTC
>NA|TRBV5-1|many|TRBJ2-6
CASSLGQTSGANVLTF
TGCGCCAGCAGCTTGGGACAAACCTCTGGGGCCAACGTCCTGACTTTC
>NA|TRBV2|many|TRBJ1-2
CASTKMTVEGGYTF
TGTGCCAGCACGAAAATGACGGTTGAGGGCGGCTACACCTTC
>NA|TRBV30|many|TRBJ2-3
CAWNRDFTDTQYF
TGTGCCTGGAACAGGGATTTCACAGATACGCAGTATTTT
>NA|TRBV5-1|many|TRBJ1-2
CASSLSGIDGYTF
TGCGCCAGCAGCTTGTCAGGGATTGATGGCTACACCTTC
>NA|TRBV14|many|TRBJ1-3
CASSQDRGGTIYF
TGTGCCAGCAGCCAAGATCGAGGGGGCACCATATATTTT
>NA|TRBV7-9|few|TRBJ2-1
CASSPIGVLRPNEQFF
TGTGCCAGCAGCCCCATCGGGGTCCTCCGGCCCAATGAGCAGTTCTTC
>TRBD1|TRBV6-1|few|TRBJ1-3
CASSKQGALGNTIYF
TGTGCCAGCAGTAAACAGGGGGCGTTAGGAAACACCATATATTTT
>NA|TRBV12-3/TRBV12-4|many|TRBJ1-2
CASSLSGPYGYTF
TGTGCCAGCAGTTTAAGTGGACCCTATGGCTACACCTTC
>TRBD2|TRBV7-6|many|TRBJ2-5
CASSLIAGGKETQYF
TGTGCCAGCAGCTTGATAGCGGGGGGCAAAGAGACCCAGTACTTC
>TRBD2|TRBV6-1|many|TRBJ2-2
CASTGGSGGRTGELFF
TGTGCCAGCACCGGTGGGAGCGGGGGTCGAACCGGGGAGCTGTTTTTT